This entry lists 14 T cell receptor beta chains sequenced from one sample in a study of T cell responses to AZD1222 COVID-19 vaccine. Libraries were prepared by immunoSEQ multiplex PCR; TCRdb keeps only in-frame clonotypes and omits some of them. The sample yields roughly 160,000 clones, about 91% seen once. The starting material was peripheral blood, obtained 28 days after the second AZD1222 dose. Receptors originate from an adult who received the AZD1222 COVID-19 vaccine.

The chain is built from TRBV28 and TRBJ1-2; D is undetermined. Germline assignment: CDR1 MDHEN and CDR2 SYDVKM. Trimming removed 3 bases from V and 7 bases from J, with 15 bases in between. This CDR3 has 14 amino acids. CDR3 nucleotides: TGTGCCAGCAGTTTCAGGAGGGCGCGTCTTGGCTACACCTTC. This translates into CASSFRRARLGYTF.

This clone was seen just once. V is TRBV27 and J is TRBJ1-2; tentative D call: TRBD1 (6 bases). This CDR3 contains 12 residues. V was pared by 8 bases and J by 6 bases, with 13 bases between. The germline CDR1 and CDR2 sequences are MNHEY and SMNVEV (reference sequence). As DNA, the CDR3 is TGTGCCAGCCCTAGACAGGCCGATGGCTACACCTTC. It specifies CASPRQADGYTF.

The CDR3 DNA follows: TGTGCCAGCAGTTTCGCGGGAGGAAACACCATATATTTT. Translation: CASSFAGGNTIYF. The V gene is TRBV27, the J gene TRBJ1-3; D unresolved. Deletions cut 3 bases from V and 4 bases from J, with 7 bases between. The CDR3 sequence is 13 residues long. Germline V gives CDR1 MNHEY, CDR2 SMNVEV (reference sequence).

In the case of this clone: Other DNA sequences from this sample encode an identical CDR3 as well. This chain connects TRBV7-2 to TRBJ2-2; no clear D gene. The CDR3 sequence is 14 residues long. Trimming left V 2 bases short and J 0 bases short, with 4 bases between. Germline CDR1 reads SGHTA; CDR2 reads FQGNSA. CDR3 DNA: TGTGCCAGCAGCTTACGGTCGAACACCGGGGAGCTGTTTTTT. It codes for CASSLRSNTGELFF.

The gene calls are TRBV28 and TRBJ1-1; possibly TRBD1 for D (5 bases). The CDR3 contains 13 residues. The germline gives CDR1 MDHEN, CDR2 SYDVKM. Trimming pared 7 bases from V and 6 bases from J, leaving 15 bases between. The CDR3 DNA reads TGTGCCAGCACCTGGGGACGCTGGGCTGAAGCTTTCTTT. This encodes CASTWGRWAEAFF.

This sequence joins TRBV5-1 and TRBJ2-7; maybe TRBD2 (5 bases). The CDR3 extends over 11 amino acids. CDR1 is SGHRS, CDR2 YFSETQ, per germline. V was pared by 7 bases and J by 4 bases, with 9 bases between. CDR3 amino acids: CASAGEYEQYF. DNA of the CDR3: TGCGCCAGCGCCGGGGAATACGAGCAGTACTTC. Full variable domain (rest looked up from reference TRBV5-1 and TRBJ2-7): KAGVTQTPRYLIKTRGQQVTLSCSPISGHRSVSWYQQTPGQGLQFLFEYFSETQRNKGNFPGRFSGRQFSNSRSEMNVSTLELGDSALYLCASAGEYEQYFGPGTRLTVT.

The chain combines TRBV5-4 with TRBJ1-6; 7 bases align to TRBD1. The CDR3 loop spans 15 amino acids. Trimming removed 2 bases from V and 6 bases from J; junction bases left unmatched: 5. Per the germline V gene, CDR1 is SGHNT and CDR2 is YYREEE (reference sequence). The DNA of the CDR3 is TGTGCCAGCAGCTTATCCGGGACAGCTAATTCACCCCTCCACTTT. Translation gives CASSLSGTANSPLHF.

The chain has TRBV7-2 and TRBJ1-1; perhaps TRBD1 as D (5 bases). In germline, CDR1 is SGHTA, CDR2 FQGNSA. Trimming cost V 2 bases and J 3 bases, with 10 bases left between them. This CDR3 contains 14 residues. The chain's CDR3 is CASSLFQGYTEAFF. The CDR3 nucleotides read TGTGCCAGCAGCTTATTCCAGGGATACACTGAAGCTTTCTTT.

The genes are TRBV10-3 and TRBJ2-1; maybe TRBD2 (6 bases). The germline V gene has CDR1 ENHRY and CDR2 SYGVKD. The V end was cut by 7 bases, the J end by 3 bases, with 13 bases between. The CDR3 extends over 14 amino acids. The CDR3, as DNA: TGTGCCATCAACCCCGAGGAGGGCTACAATGAGCAGTTCTTC. Encoded protein: CAINPEEGYNEQFF.

The gene calls are TRBV6-5 and TRBJ1-2; TRBD1 might be the D (6 bases). CDR1 is MNHEY and CDR2 is SVGAGI in the germline V gene. The CDR3 runs 15 residues. Trimming cost V 3 bases and J 4 bases, with 15 bases left between them. CDR3 bases: TGTGCCAGCAGTTATTCAGGGGCCCTTCGCTATGGCTACACCTTC. It yields the protein CASSYSGALRYGYTF.

V usage is TRBV7-8 and J usage is TRBJ2-7; D is unclear. CDR1 is SGHVS, CDR2 FQNEAQ, per germline. V shed 3 bases and J shed 1 base, with 4 bases lying between them. CDR3 length: 12 amino acids. CDR3 loop: CASSLESYEQYF. The CDR3 region has the DNA TGTGCCAGCAGCTTGGAGTCCTACGAGCAGTACTTC.

This clone was observed a single time. V and J are TRBV6-5 and TRBJ1-4; no clear D. Germline V gene lookup returns CDR1 MNHEY and CDR2 SVGAGI. The CDR3 has 15 residues. Trimming pared 5 bases from V and 6 bases from J, leaving 16 bases between. In DNA, the CDR3 is TGTGCCAGCAGTCCCTCACTACCCATTGATGAAAAACTGTTTTTT. Translating gives CASSPSLPIDEKLFF.

The chain is built from TRBV28 and TRBJ1-2; D remains ambiguous. Trimming left V 5 bases short and J 0 bases short, with 1 base between. The CDR3 loop spans 11 amino acids. Germline assignment: CDR1 MDHEN and CDR2 SYDVKM. The CDR3 spells CASSPNYGYTF. The CDR3 DNA sequence: TGTGCCAGCAGTCCTAACTATGGCTACACCTTC.

This clone has only a few counts. V gene TRBV3-1 (or the pseudogene TRBV3-2) combines with J gene TRBJ2-1, with 10 nucleotides matching TRBD2. The J segment lost 2 bases and the V segment lost 2 bases, leaving 0 bases of the junction unmatched. CDR3 length: 15 residues. Germline CDR1 reads LGHDT; CDR2 reads YNNKEL (reference sequence). CDR3 coding DNA: TGTGCCAGCAGCCAAACTAGCGGGACCTACAATGAGCAGTTCTTC. Translating gives CASSQTSGTYNEQFF.